Listed here is a single T cell receptor beta chain. What it binds is unknown. This entry is derived from a study of cytomegalovirus exposure and HLA in healthy donors. At the level of the study: An analysis done earlier identified 90 million to 120 million unique TCR beta sequences from around 180 million T cells. Among the 300 to 500 donors who were genotyped, roughly 86% fell in the genetic ancestry cluster that is associated with self-reported Caucasian donors. Findings of the study overall: Donors belonging to an Asian-associated ancestry cluster reportedly showed fewer N-insertions in productive TCRs than the approximately 700-donor mean, according to what a later analysis found.

Germline V lookup: CDR1 SGHTA, CDR2 FQGTGA. This CDR3 has 16 residues. Trimming at V came to 2 bases and at J to 1 base, leaving 4 bases not matched to a gene. With 60 Vbeta and 13 Jbeta primers, the PCR was carried out. TCRdb's table, derived via immunoSEQ multiplex PCR, lists solely in-frame clones and lacks some. Altogether around 130,000 clones are present, 82% being singletons, with the ten largest covering around 11%. Sequenced input: PBMCs. V gene TRBV7-3 combines with J gene TRBJ2-1; TRBD2 matches 8 bases. This clonotype was obtained from a male donor in good health and CMV-seropositive. CDR3 sequence reads: CASSLSSGRSYNEQFF. CDR3 coding DNA: TGTGCCAGCAGCTTATCCAGCGGGAGATCCTACAATGAGCAGTTCTTC.